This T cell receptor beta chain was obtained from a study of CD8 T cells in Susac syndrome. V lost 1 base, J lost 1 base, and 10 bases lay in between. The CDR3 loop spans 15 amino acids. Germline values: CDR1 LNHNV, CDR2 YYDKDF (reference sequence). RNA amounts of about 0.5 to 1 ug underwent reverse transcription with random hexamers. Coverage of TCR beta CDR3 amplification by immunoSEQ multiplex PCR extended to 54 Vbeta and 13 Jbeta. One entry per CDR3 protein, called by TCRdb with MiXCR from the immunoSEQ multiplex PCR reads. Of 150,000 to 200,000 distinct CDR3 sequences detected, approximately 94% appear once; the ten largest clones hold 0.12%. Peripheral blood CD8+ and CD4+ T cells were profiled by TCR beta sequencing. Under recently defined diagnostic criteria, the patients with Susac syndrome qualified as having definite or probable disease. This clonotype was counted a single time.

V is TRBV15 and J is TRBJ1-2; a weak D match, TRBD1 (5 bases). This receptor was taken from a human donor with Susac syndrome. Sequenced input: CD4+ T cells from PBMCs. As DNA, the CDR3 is TGTGCCACCAGCAGAGGGAGGGACGGTAACTATGGCTACACCTTC. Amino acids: CATSRGRDGNYGYTF.